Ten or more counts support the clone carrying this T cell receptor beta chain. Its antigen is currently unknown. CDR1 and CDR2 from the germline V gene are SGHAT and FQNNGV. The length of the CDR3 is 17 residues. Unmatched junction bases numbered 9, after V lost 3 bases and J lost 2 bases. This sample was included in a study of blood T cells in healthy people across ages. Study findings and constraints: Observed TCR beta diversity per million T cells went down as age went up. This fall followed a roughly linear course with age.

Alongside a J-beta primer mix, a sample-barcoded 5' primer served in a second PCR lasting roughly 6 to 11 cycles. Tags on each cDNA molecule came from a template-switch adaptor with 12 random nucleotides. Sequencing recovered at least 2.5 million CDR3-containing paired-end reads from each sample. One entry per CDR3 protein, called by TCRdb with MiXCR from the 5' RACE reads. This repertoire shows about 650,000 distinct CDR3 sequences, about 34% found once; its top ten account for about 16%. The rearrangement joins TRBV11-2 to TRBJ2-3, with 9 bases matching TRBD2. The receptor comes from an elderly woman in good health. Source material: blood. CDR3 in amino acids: CASSFLGSGGPTDTQYF. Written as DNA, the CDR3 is TGTGCCAGCAGCTTCCTTGGGAGCGGGGGGCCCACAGATACGCAGTATTTT.